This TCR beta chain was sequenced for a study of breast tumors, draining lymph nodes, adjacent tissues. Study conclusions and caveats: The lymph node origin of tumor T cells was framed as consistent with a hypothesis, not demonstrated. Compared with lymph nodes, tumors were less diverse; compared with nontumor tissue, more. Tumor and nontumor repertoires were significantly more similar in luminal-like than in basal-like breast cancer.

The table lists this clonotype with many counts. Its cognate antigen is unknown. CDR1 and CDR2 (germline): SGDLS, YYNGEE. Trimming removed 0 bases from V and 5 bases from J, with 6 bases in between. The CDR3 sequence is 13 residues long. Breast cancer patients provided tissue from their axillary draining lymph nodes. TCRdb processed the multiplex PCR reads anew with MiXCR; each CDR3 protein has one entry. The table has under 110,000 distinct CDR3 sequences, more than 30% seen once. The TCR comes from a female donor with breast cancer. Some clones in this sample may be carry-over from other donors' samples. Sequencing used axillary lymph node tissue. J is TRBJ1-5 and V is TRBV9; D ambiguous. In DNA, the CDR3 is TGTGCCAGCAGCGTAGATTCAGATCAGCCCCAGCATTTT. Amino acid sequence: CASSVDSDQPQHF.